The next 13 T cell receptor beta chains were all read from a single sample in a study of regulatory T cells in long-lasting Graves disease. The time point denotes: newly diagnosed GD, antithyroid drugs for less than 3 months. The TCR library used RNA extracted from PBMCs. Both iRepertoire HTBI primers and Arm-PCR of CDR3 regions were used to build the TCR beta libraries. TCRdb reprocessed the multiplex PCR reads via MiXCR and lists one record per CDR3 protein. This sample carries 410,000 or so distinct CDR3 sequences, about 15% of them seen once, and the ten largest clones take over 15%. These data were likewise used in another study, on T cells in Graves' hyperthyroidism and ophthalmopathy.

The sample consisted of peripheral blood mononuclear cells (PBMCs), taken at new diagnosis, from a patient treated with antithyroid drugs. These receptors were collected from a woman in her twenties or thirties with Graves disease.

This clonotype was counted only a few times. The rearrangement uses TRBV25-1 and TRBJ1-3; no definite D call. The V gene lost 3 bases and the J gene lost 8 bases, with 14 bases spanning the gap. Germline V gene data show CDR1 as MGHDK and CDR2 as SYGVNS. The CDR3 sequence is 14 residues long. In DNA form, the CDR3 reads TGTGCCAGCAGTGACCTAGGAAGTCGGGACACCATATATTTT. Translating gives CASSDLGSRDTIYF. The complete variable domain, with remaining parts taken from reference TRBV25-1 and TRBJ1-3, reads EADIYQTPRYLVIGTGKKITLECSQTMGHDKMYWYQQDPGMELHLIHYSYGVNSTEKGDLSSESTVSRIRTEHFPLTLESARPSHTSQYLCASSDLGSRDTIYFGEGSWLTVV.

This clonotype was detected ten times or more. DNA for the CDR3: TGTGCCAGCAGTTATACTAGCGGGAGGAATGAGCAGTTCTTC. Protein product: CASSYTSGRNEQFF. This sequence joins TRBV12-3 or TRBV12-4 and TRBJ2-1, with TRBD2 matching 12 bases. V lost 4 bases and J lost 7; bases outside the gene matches: 2. The CDR3 extends over 14 amino acids.

The table lists this clonotype with many counts. This CDR3 reads CATSEMGGAQHF. CDR3 DNA: TGTGCCACCAGTGAGATGGGGGGGGCCCAGCATTTT. The V and J genes are TRBV24-1 and TRBJ1-5; D might be TRBD1 (5 bases). The CDR3 has 12 amino acids. Trimming took off 4 bases at V and 11 bases at J, with 11 bases between the two ends. Germline loops: CDR1 KGHDR, CDR2 SFDVKD.

The V call is TRBV6-2 or TRBV6-3, the J call TRBJ2-3, with 8 bases matching TRBD2. The CDR3 runs 17 residues. The trim removed 4 bases at V and 0 bases at J, leaving 9 bases unmatched. Germline loops: CDR1 MNHEY, CDR2 SVGEGT. The CDR3 sequence is CASSWTPSSGSTDTQYF. The CDR3 nucleotides read TGTGCCAGCAGTTGGACCCCATCTAGCGGGAGCACAGATACGCAGTATTTT.

This clonotype was found many times. The chain joins TRBV7-9 to TRBJ2-2; 8 nucleotides match TRBD2. CDR3 size: 16 residues. The V segment lost 5 bases and the J segment 1 base; nucleotides outside the gene matches: 6. Germline V lookup: CDR1 SEHNR, CDR2 FQNEAQ (reference sequence). The CDR3 here is CASSLPTSENTGELFF. The CDR3 coding sequence is TGTGCCAGCAGCCTCCCGACTAGCGAGAACACCGGGGAGCTGTTTTTT.

In the case of this clonotype: A read error may explain this, as a much larger clone is one base away. CDR3 region: CASIEYTGNTRELFF. CDR3 bases: TGTGCCAGCATCGAATATACGGGCAACACCAGGGAGCTGTTTTTT. This rearrangement joins TRBV2 to TRBJ2-2; D is unclear. The CDR3 totals 15 residues. The germline V gene encodes CDR1 SNHLY and CDR2 FYNNEI.

The chain employs TRBV6-1 and TRBJ2-3; 14 bases fit TRBD2. The CDR3 consists of 17 residues. The V segment lost 7 bases and the J segment 4 bases; nucleotides outside the gene matches: 10. Looked up from germline, CDR1 is MNHNS and CDR2 is SASEGT. CDR3 nucleotides: TGTGCCAGCACTATGGGACTAGCGGGGGCTGAGTCAGATACGCAGTATTTT. Its translation: CASTMGLAGAESDTQYF.

To note about this clonotype: One junction end disagrees with the germline gene, perhaps due to a read error. The chain couples TRBV30 to TRBJ2-2; D might be TRBD2 (6 bases). The germline V gene has CDR1 GTSNPN and CDR2 SVGIG (reference sequence). CDR3 length: 15 residues. The CDR3 region is CAWSVLVRGTGELSF. CDR3 sequence (DNA): TGTGCCTGGAGTGTATTGGTCCGCGGGACCGGGGAGCTGTCTTTT.

This clonotype was seen repeatedly, ten times or more. The chain joins TRBV20-1 to TRBJ2-5; D remains unclear. V lost 5 bases, J lost 2 bases, and 6 bases lay in between. The germline V gene has CDR1 DFQATT and CDR2 SNEGSKA (reference sequence). This CDR3 contains 11 residues. The CDR3 protein is CSAEEQETQYF. The DNA of the CDR3 is TGCAGTGCTGAGGAACAAGAGACCCAGTACTTC.

In DNA, the CDR3 is TGCAGCGTTGAATGGCGGGGGCGCGTCTATGGCTACACCTTC. It encodes CSVEWRGRVYGYTF. V and J are TRBV29-1 and TRBJ1-2; the D gene is possibly TRBD1 (6 bases). Germline CDR1 and CDR2: SQVTM and ANQGSEA. CDR3 length: 14 residues. V was pared by 2 bases and J by 4 bases, with 14 bases between.

Many counts were recorded for this clonotype. The gene calls are TRBV27 and TRBJ2-1; D not certain. V gave up 5 bases and J gave up 6 bases, with 14 bases separating them. Germline V lookup: CDR1 MNHEY, CDR2 SMNVEV (reference sequence). The CDR3 totals 14 residues. The CDR3 nucleotides are TGTGCCAGCAGTCCACTTTATCGCGGCAATGAGCAGTTCTTC. This encodes CASSPLYRGNEQFF.

At least ten counts were recorded for this clonotype. The J gene is TRBJ2-1, the V gene TRBV6-5, with 9 nucleotides matching TRBD1. V dropped 4 bases and J dropped 6; count of bases not matched to a gene: 7. This CDR3 is 15 amino acids long. Germline V lookup: CDR1 MNHEY, CDR2 SVGAGI. The CDR3 spells CASSLNRGRPNEQFF. CDR3 sequence (DNA): TGTGCCAGCAGTTTGAACAGGGGGCGTCCCAATGAGCAGTTCTTC.

The chain has TRBV10-3 and TRBJ1-4; 10 bases match TRBD1. This CDR3 is 15 amino acids long. Trimming took 3 bases from V and 6 from J; bases not matched to a gene: 4. Germline V gene data show CDR1 as ENHRY and CDR2 as SYGVKD. The CDR3 loop reads CAISDPGTGDEKLFF. DNA of the CDR3: TGTGCCATCAGTGACCCCGGGACAGGGGATGAAAAACTGTTTTTT.